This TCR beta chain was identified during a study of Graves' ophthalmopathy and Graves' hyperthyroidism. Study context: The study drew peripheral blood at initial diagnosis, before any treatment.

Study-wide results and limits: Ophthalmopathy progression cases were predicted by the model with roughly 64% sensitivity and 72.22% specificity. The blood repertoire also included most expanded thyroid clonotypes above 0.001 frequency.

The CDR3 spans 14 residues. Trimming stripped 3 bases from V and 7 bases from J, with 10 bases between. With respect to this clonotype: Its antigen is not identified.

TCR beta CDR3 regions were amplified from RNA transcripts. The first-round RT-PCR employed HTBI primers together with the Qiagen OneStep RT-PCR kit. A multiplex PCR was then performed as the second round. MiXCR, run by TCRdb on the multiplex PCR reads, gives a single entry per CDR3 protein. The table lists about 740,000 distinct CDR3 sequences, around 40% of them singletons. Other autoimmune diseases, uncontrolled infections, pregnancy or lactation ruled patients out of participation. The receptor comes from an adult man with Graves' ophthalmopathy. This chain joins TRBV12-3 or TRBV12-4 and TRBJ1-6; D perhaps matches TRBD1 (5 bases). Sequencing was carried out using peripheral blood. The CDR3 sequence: CASSFGRGNSPLHF. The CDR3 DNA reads TGTGCCAGCAGTTTCGGCCGGGGGAATTCACCCCTCCACTTT.